Listed here is a single TCR beta chain. The record originates from a study of PD-1 blockade in classical Hodgkin lymphoma. Generated by immunoSEQ multiplex PCR, the TCRdb table keeps only in-frame clones and is missing some. The sample includes some 93,000 clones, 78% of them seen just once. The time point: cycle 4 day 1 (C4D1), after less than seven weeks of nivolumab. Relapses following autologous stem cell transplantation were seen in all patients, with brentuximab vedotin exposure varying. V was clipped by 4 bases and J by 1 base, with 11 bases between them. The CDR3 has 14 residues. Germline CDR1 LNHDA, CDR2 SQIVND (reference sequence).

The receptor was isolated from a human donor with classical Hodgkin lymphoma. The chain is built from TRBV19 and TRBJ2-7; tentative D call: TRBD2 (6 bases). The sequenced sample was peripheral blood mononuclear cells (PBMCs), obtained before the fourth cycle of nivolumab. The CDR3 nucleotides are TGTGCCAGTAGTACGGGACTCCGATCCTACGAGCAGTACTTC. Translation gives CASSTGLRSYEQYF.